These 2 T cell receptor beta chains were all obtained from the same sample, sequenced in a study of T cell changes during pregnancy in multiple sclerosis. Sequencing was performed with immunoSEQ multiplex PCR; in TCRdb, only in-frame clones are kept and a portion is missing. This sample carries about 40,000 clones, 89% of them seen once, and the ten largest clones take around 0.51%. The material was CD4+ T cells from peripheral blood mononuclear cells, obtained in the first trimester of pregnancy. The receptors derive from a female donor with multiple sclerosis, enrolled in a pregnancy study.

This rearrangement joins TRBV7-3 to TRBJ2-2, with 10 bases that match TRBD1. The CDR3 spans 16 residues. The germline gives CDR1 SGHTA, CDR2 FQGTGA. The J segment lost 6 bases and the V segment lost 0 bases, leaving 4 bases of the junction unmatched. CDR3 in DNA: TGTGCCAGCAGCTTAACGACAGGGGGCGCGCCCGGGGAGCTGTTTTTT. It yields the protein CASSLTTGGAPGELFF.

In its sample, this clone was seen once. The chain recombines TRBV7-2 with TRBJ2-4; a possible D gene is TRBD1 (7 bases). CDR3 length equals 16 residues. V lost 5 bases to trimming and J lost 0 bases, with 14 bases between them. Germline CDR1 reads SGHTA; CDR2 reads FQGNSA. For the CDR3, the DNA is TGTGCCAGCAGCGGAGGGGGCTTTCTAGCCAAAAACATTCAGTACTTC. Amino acid sequence: CASSGGGFLAKNIQYF.